This T cell receptor beta chain was sequenced during a study of CXCR3-negative and CXCR3-positive naive CD8 T cells. Study findings and constraints: Researchers report that CXCR3-positive naive cells carry more hydrophobic TRB CDR3s than CXCR3-negative naive cells.

Germline CDR1 and CDR2: MGHDK and SYGVNS. The CDR3 runs 14 residues. The TRB libraries of cDNA were built by UMI-labeled 5' RACE. TCRdb reprocessed the 5' RACE reads, with one entry per CDR3 protein and no DNA. Its clone listing holds some 99,000 distinct CDR3 sequences. Notes on this clonotype: The target antigen is unknown.

Sequencing was carried out using naive CXCR3+ CD8+ T cells from blood. Subset: CD45RO-CCR7+CD27+CD95- naive CD8+ T cells expressing CXCR3 (TNR3+). The V gene is TRBV25-1, the J gene TRBJ2-7; TCRdb designates TRBD1, a call that cannot be tested without DNA. The receptor was isolated from a human donor in good health. Some clones in this sample may be carry-over from other donors' samples. CDR3 region: CASTWATGTYEQYF.